The 10 T cell receptor beta chains below come from one sample, sequenced in a study of cytomegalovirus exposure and HLA in healthy donors. PCR employed 60 Vbeta and 13 Jbeta primers. Sequencing was performed with immunoSEQ multiplex PCR; in TCRdb, only in-frame clones are kept and a portion is missing. The sample consists of 55,000 to 70,000 clones, 78% of them appearing once. Sample: PBMCs. These receptors were obtained from a man aged 18 to 29 in good health and CMV-seropositive.

The chain uses TRBV7-2 and TRBJ1-5; TRBD1 matches at 7 bases. Germline V gene lookup returns CDR1 SGHTA and CDR2 FQGNSA. Trimming took 4 bases from V and 1 from J; bases not matched to a gene: 4. The CDR3 has 15 residues. The CDR3 protein is CASSSSQGSNQPQHF. The CDR3, as DNA: TGTGCCAGCAGCTCATCACAGGGGAGCAATCAGCCCCAGCATTTT. The full variable domain, with the rest looked up from reference TRBV7-2 and TRBJ1-5, is GAGVSQSPSNKVTEKGKDVELRCDPISGHTALYWYRQSLGQGLEFLIYFQGNSAPDKSGLPSDRFSAERTGGSVSTLTIQRTQQEDSAVYLCASSSSQGSNQPQHFGDGTRLSIL.

The sample holds a few counts of this clone. The CDR3 sequence: CAWVEGQGSLETQYF. CDR3 DNA sequence: TGTGCCTGGGTCGAGGGACAGGGAAGTTTGGAGACCCAGTACTTC. This chain connects TRBV30 to TRBJ2-5, with 9 bases fitting TRBD1. Trimming cost V 5 bases and J 5 bases; bases outside gene matches: 12. The CDR3 loop spans 15 amino acids. Germline V gene lookup returns CDR1 GTSNPN and CDR2 SVGIG (reference sequence). Filled out from reference TRBV30 and TRBJ2-5, the complete variable domain reads SQTIHQWPATLVQPVGSPLSLECTVEGTSNPNLYWYRQAAGRGLQLLFYSVGIGQISSEVPQNLSASRPQDRQFILSSKKLLLSDSGFYLCAWVEGQGSLETQYFGPGTRLLVL.

V usage is TRBV10-1 and J usage is TRBJ2-1; TRBD2 aligns across 8 bases. With 6 bases clipped from V and 7 bases from J, the junction kept 11 bases outside the gene matches. Per the germline V gene, CDR1 is WNHNN and CDR2 is SYGVQD (reference sequence). CDR3 length: 15 amino acids. CDR3 region: CASRSKREFSNEQFF. The DNA for the CDR3 is TGCGCCAGCAGATCCAAGCGGGAGTTCAGTAATGAGCAGTTCTTC.

The chain links TRBV6-5 to TRBJ2-7, with TRBD1 as a possible D gene (5 bases). CDR1 MNHEY and CDR2 SVGAGI come from the germline V gene. V lost 4 bases to trimming and J lost 2 bases, with 12 bases between them. There are 14 residues in the CDR3. The CDR3 loop reads CASSLSTGPYEQYF. CDR3 DNA sequence: TGTGCCAGCAGTTTATCCACAGGTCCCTACGAGCAGTACTTC.

The chain links TRBV4-1 to TRBJ1-4, with 12 bases aligning to TRBD1. V shed 4 bases, J shed 5 bases, and the junction held 8 bases outside the gene matches. This CDR3 comprises 17 residues. Looked up from germline, CDR1 is MGHRA and CDR2 is YSYEKL. The CDR3 bases are TGCGCCAGCAGCCGTGGGACAGGGGGCATTGGAAATGAAAAACTGTTTTTT. Protein sequence: CASSRGTGGIGNEKLFF.

The chain carries TRBV5-1 and TRBJ2-7, with TRBD1 matching over 7 bases. V was pared by 0 bases and J by 2 bases, with 5 bases of the junction left unmatched. The CDR3 has 15 amino acids. The V gene's germline CDR1 is SGHRS and CDR2 YFSETQ. The CDR3 region is CASSLAEGTAYEQYF. The CDR3 DNA follows: TGCGCCAGCAGCTTGGCTGAGGGGACAGCCTACGAGCAGTACTTC.

V gene TRBV1 combines with J gene TRBJ2-4; TRBD2 was called by the table and not checked on the DNA. TRBV1 is a listed pseudogene. CDR3 length equals 13 residues. CDR3 nucleotides: TGCACCAGCAGCCAAGTACTAGCGGGGGAGCAGTACTTC. It is translated as CTSSQVLAGEQYF.

The rearrangement uses TRBV15 and TRBJ1-1; no definite D call. The CDR3 has 12 residues. V lost 5 bases, J lost 7 bases, and 11 bases lay in between. Germline assignment: CDR1 LNHNV and CDR2 YYDKDF (reference sequence). CDR3: CATSRVANEAFF. CDR3 DNA sequence: TGTGCCACCAGCCGAGTGGCAAATGAAGCTTTCTTT.

The chain recombines TRBV28 with TRBJ2-5; D is perhaps TRBD2 (5 bases). Trimming removed 8 bases at V and 3 bases at J, with 7 bases between. The germline gives CDR1 MDHEN, CDR2 SYDVKM. This CDR3 is 11 amino acids long. CDR3 sequence reads: CASGREETQYF. The CDR3 bases are TGTGCCAGCGGGCGGGAAGAGACCCAGTACTTC. The full variable domain, in which reference TRBV28 and TRBJ2-5 provide the parts outside the CDR3, is DVKVTQSSRYLVKRTGEKVFLECVQDMDHENMFWYRQDPGLGLRLIYFSYDVKMKEKGDIPEGYSVSREKKERFSLILESASTNQTSMYLCASGREETQYFGPGTRLLVL.

This clone was detected a few times. The rearrangement links TRBV5-1 to TRBJ2-7; TRBD1 matches at 10 bases. After removal of 6 bases from V and 6 bases from J, the junction contained 9 bases not matched to a gene. Germline V lookup: CDR1 SGHRS, CDR2 YFSETQ. The CDR3 runs 14 residues. CDR3 loop: CASKPGTGESEQYF. The DNA of the CDR3 is TGCGCCAGCAAGCCCGGGACAGGGGAATCCGAGCAGTACTTC.